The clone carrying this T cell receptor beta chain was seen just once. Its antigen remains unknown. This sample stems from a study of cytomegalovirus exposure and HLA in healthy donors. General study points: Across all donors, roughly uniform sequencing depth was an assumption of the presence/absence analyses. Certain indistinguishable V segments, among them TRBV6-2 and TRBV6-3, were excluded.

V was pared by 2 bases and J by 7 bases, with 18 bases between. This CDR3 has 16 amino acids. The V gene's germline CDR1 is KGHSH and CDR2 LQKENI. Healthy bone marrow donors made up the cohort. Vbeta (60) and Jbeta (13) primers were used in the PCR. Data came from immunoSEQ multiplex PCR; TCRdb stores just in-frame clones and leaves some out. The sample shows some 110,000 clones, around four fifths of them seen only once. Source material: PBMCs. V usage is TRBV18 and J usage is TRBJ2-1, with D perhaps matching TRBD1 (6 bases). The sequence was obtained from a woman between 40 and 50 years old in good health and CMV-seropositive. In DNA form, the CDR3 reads TGTGCCAGCTCACCAGTTCTACAGGGCTGGGGGAATGAGCAGTTCTTC. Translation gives CASSPVLQGWGNEQFF.